The following is a TCR beta chain sequence with its context. Its matching antigen is unknown. The junction and the germline gene differ at one end; a read error may be behind it. Investigators amplified TCR beta CDR3 regions from RNA transcripts. HTBI-primed first-round RT-PCR preceded second-round multiplex PCR. A single record per CDR3 protein comes from TCRdb applying MiXCR to the multiplex PCR reads. The sample records roughly 1.1 million distinct CDR3 sequences, 35% to 40% being singletons. The data are from a study of Graves' ophthalmopathy and Graves' hyperthyroidism. Findings and caveats of the study: Separation of ophthalmopathy from stable hyperthyroidism was achieved by a 13-signature model, at 85% to 90% sensitivity and just over 80% specificity.

In this cohort, patients with other autoimmune diseases, uncontrolled infections, pregnancy or lactation were excluded. The CDR3 totals 16 residues. CDR1 and CDR2 from the germline V gene are SGHRS and YFSETQ. The chain links TRBV5-1 to TRBJ1-4, with 9 bases matching TRBD1. The sample taken for sequencing was peripheral blood or thyroid tissue (not recorded which). This TCR came from an adult man with Graves' hyperthyroidism. As DNA, the CDR3 is TGTGCCAGCAGCTCGGACAGGGGCCGGTATAATGAAAAACTGTTTTTT. Translating it yields CASSSDRGRYNEKLFF.